What follows is one TCR beta chain and its context. Per the authors' pipeline: Reference gene primer amplification gave estimated nucleated cell counts. The assay was immunoSEQ multiplex PCR, and TCRdb's table has in-frame clones only and misses some. From that table come the V and J calls and clone size; the DNA was used to work out D and trimming. In the table there are some 100,000 clones, 65% to 90% of which are singletons. This record comes from a study of blood T cell repertoires in COVID-19. Recruitment covered about two dozen US areas and drew participants whose ages spanned roughly 18 to 100 years. Cohort 3 recovered donors had two negative PCRs, clearance, or symptom resolution. The V segment lost 3 bases and the J segment 8 bases; nucleotides outside the gene matches: 17. This CDR3 spans 18 amino acids. The germline V gene encodes CDR1 KGHDR and CDR2 SFDVKD.

V usage is TRBV24-1 and J usage is TRBJ2-2; TRBD1 aligns across 7 bases. This receptor was taken from a woman in her fifties or sixties who had recovered from COVID-19. The material sequenced was PBMCs or T cells enriched from blood (not recorded which). The CDR3 spells CATSDRQGIGHTTGELFF. The CDR3 DNA sequence: TGTGCCACCAGTGATCGACAGGGTATTGGCCATACCACTGGGGAGCTGTTTTTT.